These T cell receptor beta chains were read from a single sample in a study of OX40 agonist ivuxolimab in advanced cancers. Produced via immunoSEQ multiplex PCR; TCRdb's table is partial and in-frame only. The sample carries over 55,000 clones, 84% recorded once. Sample: CD4+ or CD8+ T cells sorted from blood, taken in a trial of the OX40 agonist ivuxolimab. These receptors were obtained from an adult with an advanced solid tumor such as melanoma, head and neck, liver or kidney cancer. CDR3s include the opening cysteine and the closing phenylalanine or tryptophan. The D gene is left open where the match is weak. The size of a clone is reported for some rows only, either as once, few or many, or as a class for expanded clones.

cdr3_aa	cdr3_nt	d_call	clone_size	v_call	j_call
CASSVTGDSGNTIYF	TGTGCCAGCAGTGTGACAGGGGACTCTGGAAACACCATATATTTT	TRBD1	once	TRBV6-5	TRBJ1-3
CASGRDGTFGKLFF	TGTGCCAGCGGGCGGGACGGAACTTTTGGAAAACTGTTTTTT	NA	NA	TRBV7-2	TRBJ1-4
CATSRDPGQPQHF	TGTGCCACCAGCAGAGATCCCGGTCAGCCCCAGCATTTT	NA	once	TRBV15	TRBJ1-5
CASTPAANRGGYTF	TGTGCCAGCACCCCCGCGGCAAACCGTGGTGGCTACACCTTC	NA	NA	TRBV6-5	TRBJ1-2
CASSLVSGRIYEQYF	TGTGCCAGCAGTTTAGTTAGCGGGAGAATATACGAGCAGTACTTC	TRBD2	NA	TRBV27	TRBJ2-7
CASRYVGTGAYEQYF	TGTGCCAGCAGGTATGTGGGGACAGGAGCCTACGAGCAGTACTTC	TRBD1	NA	TRBV6-1	TRBJ2-7
CASILPGGGTEAFF	TGTGCCAGCATCCTTCCTGGGGGGGGTACTGAAGCTTTCTTT	NA	NA	TRBV28	TRBJ1-1
CASRTRTSDVEKLFF	TGTGCCAGCAGAACCCGGACGTCTGACGTTGAAAAACTGTTTTTT	NA	NA	TRBV28	TRBJ1-4
CASTPEARRTGELFF	TGTGCCAGCACCCCGGAGGCCCGGAGGACCGGGGAGCTGTTTTTT	NA	NA	TRBV2	TRBJ2-2
CASRGLYNEQFF	TGTGCCAGCAGGGGACTTTACAATGAGCAGTTCTTC	NA	once	TRBV27	TRBJ2-1
CASSLERLVNEQFF	TGTGCCAGCTCACTGGAGCGGCTAGTCAATGAGCAGTTCTTC	NA	NA	TRBV6-5	TRBJ2-1
CASSLDPPGSGNQPQHF	TGTGCCAGCAGCTTAGACCCCCCAGGGAGCGGCAATCAGCCCCAGCATTTT	NA	NA	TRBV7-2	TRBJ1-5
CASSQGRLASGELFF	TGTGCCAGCAGCCAAGGCCGGCTAGCGAGCGGGGAGCTGTTTTTT	NA	few	TRBV7-3	TRBJ2-2
CASSLRSGGGNEQFF	TGTGCCAGCAGCTTAAGGAGCGGGGGAGGGAATGAGCAGTTCTTC	TRBD2	NA	TRBV5-4	TRBJ2-1
CASSMDYSQPQHF	TGTGCCAGTAGTATGGATTATTCCCAGCCCCAGCATTTT	NA	NA	TRBV19	TRBJ1-5
CASSQRFIRGETQYF	TGTGCCAGCAGCCAGAGGTTTATTAGAGGAGAGACCCAGTACTTC	NA	NA	TRBV27	TRBJ2-5